These 8 T cell receptor beta chains came from one sample sequenced in a study of metastatic and nonmetastatic thyroid tumors. TCRdb recomputed clones from the PCR reads via MiXCR. The sample shows 20,000 to 30,000 clones, 20% to 30% of them seen only once. No treatment of any kind had been given to any patient before thyroid surgery. Material for sequencing was blood. The origin of the receptors is a female donor with papillary thyroid cancer or a benign thyroid nodule (not recorded which). Some clones in this sample may be carry-over from other donors' samples.

V gene TRBV30 combines with J gene TRBJ1-2, with unresolved D. With 3 bases removed from V and 8 bases from J, the gap between germline ends came to 19 bases. The CDR3 extends over 14 amino acids. The V gene's germline CDR1 is GTSNPN and CDR2 SVGIG (reference sequence). For the CDR3, the DNA is TGTGCCTGGAGCTTTCCGGAGAGGGCTCAAGGCTACACCTTC. Its protein is CAWSFPERAQGYTF. Full variable domain (outside the CDR3, taken from reference TRBV30 and TRBJ1-2): SQTIHQWPATLVQPVGSPLSLECTVEGTSNPNLYWYRQAAGRGLQLLFYSVGIGQISSEVPQNLSASRPQDRQFILSSKKLLLSDSGFYLCAWSFPERAQGYTFGSGTRLTVV.

This clone has ten or more counts. The chain uses TRBV5-6 and TRBJ1-4; D remains ambiguous. Germline-derived CDR1 and CDR2 are SGHDT and YYEEEE. The CDR3 is 13 residues long. V was pared by 2 bases and J by 5 bases, with 7 bases between. This CDR3 reads CASSFGPNEKLFF. CDR3 bases: TGTGCCAGCAGCTTCGGGCCGAATGAAAAACTGTTTTTT.

A few counts support this clone. The chain couples TRBV12-3 or TRBV12-4 to TRBJ2-3; D may match TRBD1 or TRBD2 (5 bases each). The germline V and J ends were trimmed by 9 bases and 3 bases, with 22 bases remaining between them. The length of the CDR3 is 16 residues. This CDR3 is CASTRGAVEGTDTQYF. The CDR3 coding sequence is TGTGCCAGTACCCGAGGGGCGGTTGAAGGGACAGATACGCAGTATTTT.

The chain joins TRBV30 to TRBJ1-4; possible D gene TRBD1, 6 bases. The germline V gene has CDR1 GTSNPN and CDR2 SVGIG (reference sequence). Trimming took off 5 bases at V and 8 bases at J, with 15 bases between the two ends. The CDR3 is 13 residues long. CDR3 nucleotides: TGTGCCTGGGAAGGGACATTCGGGGAAAAACTGTTTTTT. Translated: CAWEGTFGEKLFF.

This clone was seen at least ten times. The chain recombines TRBV3-1 with TRBJ1-2, with TRBD1 as a possible D gene (6 bases). There are 15 residues in the CDR3. CDR1 is LGHDT and CDR2 is YNNKEL in the germline V gene (reference sequence). The ends were cut back, 0 bases at V and 7 bases at J, with 15 bases in the middle. The CDR3 DNA follows: TGTGCCAGCAGCCAAGATACGCCAGGGGAGGGTGGCTACACCTTC. Its protein product is CASSQDTPGEGGYTF.

This clone is classed as medium-sized. The chain couples TRBV11-2 to TRBJ1-2; D not resolved. Trimming stripped 0 bases from V and 6 bases from J, with 5 bases between. Germline values: CDR1 SGHAT, CDR2 FQNNGV. This CDR3 spans 12 amino acids. CDR3 sequence reads: CASSLDYNGYTF. DNA for the CDR3: TGTGCCAGCAGCTTAGATTATAATGGCTACACCTTC.

In its sample, this clone was seen a few times. The chain carries TRBV28 and TRBJ2-1; TRBD1 might be the D (5 bases). The germline V and J ends were trimmed by 8 bases and 4 bases, with 15 bases remaining between them. This CDR3 has 14 amino acids. The germline CDR1 and CDR2 sequences are MDHEN and SYDVKM. Here the CDR3 reads CASASTTAYNEQFF. Written as DNA, the CDR3 is TGTGCCAGCGCCTCCACGACAGCGTACAATGAGCAGTTCTTC.

At least ten counts were recorded for this clone. A read error may explain this, as a much larger clone is one base away. The rearrangement links TRBV27 to TRBJ1-2; possible D gene TRBD1, 6 bases. CDR1 is MNHEY, CDR2 SMNVEV, per germline (reference sequence). V was clipped by 11 bases and J by 4 bases, with 17 bases between them. This CDR3 is built from 13 residues. The CDR3 region is CAGAVGGAYGYTF. CDR3 nucleotide sequence: TGTGCCGGCGCGGTGGGGGGGGCCTATGGCTACACCTTC.